Listed here are 29 T cell receptor beta chains from one sample, sequenced in a study of T cell responses to AZD1222 COVID-19 vaccine. Only in-frame clones appear in the TCRdb table, and some are missing; sequencing was by immunoSEQ multiplex PCR. The table has 90,000 to 150,000 clones, 80% to 90% seen once. Sequences were derived from peripheral blood, sampled on day 0 of AZD1222 vaccination. All receptors come from an adult in good health.

The rearrangement links TRBV4-1 to TRBJ2-2; no clear D gene. The length of the CDR3 is 16 residues. V lost 1 base and J lost 3, with 12 bases in between. Per germline, CDR1 MGHRA and CDR2 YSYEKL. The CDR3 nucleotides are TGCGCCAGCAGCCAAGTTCTCGACCCATACACCGGGGAGCTGTTTTTT. Translated: CASSQVLDPYTGELFF.

The chain links TRBV7-2 to TRBJ2-1; possible D gene TRBD2, 5 bases. The germline V gene has CDR1 SGHTA and CDR2 FQGNSA. This CDR3 contains 15 residues. The ends were cut back, 4 bases at V and 5 bases at J, with 15 bases in the middle. The CDR3 spells CASSSSLTWNNEQFF. In nucleotides, the CDR3 is TGTGCCAGCAGCTCTAGCCTTACTTGGAACAATGAGCAGTTCTTC.

This rearrangement joins TRBV11-3 to TRBJ1-1; 8 positions agree with TRBD1. The CDR3 spans 16 residues. Germline CDR1 reads SGHNT; CDR2 reads YENEEA. V gave up 1 base and J gave up 0 bases; unmatched junction bases: 4. The CDR3 nucleotides read TGTGCCAGCAGCTTAGGTTGGGACAGGATGAACACTGAAGCTTTCTTT. Translation: CASSLGWDRMNTEAFF.

The chain recombines TRBV7-9 with TRBJ2-5; TRBD1 is a possible D gene (5 bases). The CDR3 is 14 residues long. V was cut by 3 bases and J by 5 bases, with 13 bases left in between. The germline V gene has CDR1 SEHNR and CDR2 FQNEAQ (reference sequence). The CDR3 bases are TGTGCCAGCAGCTTTTGGGGCAGGAGTGAGACCCAGTACTTC. Translating it yields CASSFWGRSETQYF.

The J gene is TRBJ2-3, the V gene TRBV28; D remains unclear. V shed 2 bases and J shed 11 bases, with 14 bases lying between them. CDR3 length equals 13 residues. From germline, CDR1 is MDHEN and CDR2 SYDVKM. The chain's CDR3 is CASSLNGIYEQYF. CDR3 bases: TGTGCCAGCAGTTTAAACGGAATCTATGAGCAGTATTTT.

J is TRBJ2-3 and V is TRBV5-1; tentative D call: TRBD1 (5 bases). V lost 4 bases to trimming and J lost 3 bases, with 9 bases between them. The germline CDR1 and CDR2 sequences are SGHRS and YFSETQ. The CDR3 sequence is 13 residues long. CDR3 region: CASSLPGTDTQYF. For the CDR3, the DNA is TGCGCCAGCAGCCTCCCAGGGACAGATACGCAGTATTTT.

The rearrangement links TRBV19 to TRBJ1-1, with a possible D match to TRBD1 (5 bases). V was cut by 0 bases and J by 5 bases, with 13 bases left in between. The CDR3 is 15 residues long. CDR1 is LNHDA and CDR2 is SQIVND in the germline V gene (reference sequence). The CDR3 coding sequence is TGTGCCAGTAGTATAGATAAGGGACGTTGGACTGAAGCTTTCTTT. This translates into CASSIDKGRWTEAFF.

This rearrangement joins TRBV19 to TRBJ2-7, with D uncertain. The germline V gene encodes CDR1 LNHDA and CDR2 SQIVND (reference sequence). This CDR3 is 20 amino acids long. V gave up 5 bases and J gave up 0 bases, with 29 bases separating them. The CDR3 sequence is CASSLSSPDRWVLPSYEQYF. The CDR3 nucleotides read TGTGCCAGTAGTCTAAGCTCTCCCGACCGTTGGGTCTTGCCCTCCTACGAGCAGTACTTC.

The chain uses TRBV7-3 and TRBJ2-1; D uncertain. CDR1 and CDR2 (germline): SGHTA, FQGTGA. The V and J ends lost 3 bases and 9 bases respectively, with 12 bases between them. CDR3 length: 13 residues. CDR3 coding DNA: TGTGCCAGCAGCTTCACGACCGACGGTGAGCAGTTCTTC. Translated, it gives CASSFTTDGEQFF.

This rearrangement joins TRBV5-4 to TRBJ2-7, with no clear D. Germline V gene lookup returns CDR1 SGHNT and CDR2 YYREEE (reference sequence). The CDR3 sequence is 13 residues long. Trimming shortened V by 4 bases and J by 5 bases, and 13 bases separated the two germline ends. In DNA form, the CDR3 reads TGTGCCAGCAGCCATCTCTCCGATCACGAGCAGTACTTC. Translated, it gives CASSHLSDHEQYF.

The J gene is TRBJ1-4, the V gene TRBV12-3 or TRBV12-4; no clear D gene. The CDR3 spans 13 residues. The V end was cut by 3 bases, the J end by 6 bases, with 8 bases between. DNA for the CDR3: TGTGCCAGCAGTTTCACAGCCGATGAAAAACTGTTTTTT. Translated, it gives CASSFTADEKLFF.

The V and J genes are TRBV6-1 and TRBJ1-2; possible D gene TRBD1, 6 bases. Germline assignment: CDR1 MNHNS and CDR2 SASEGT. This CDR3 is 15 amino acids long. V was pared by 0 bases and J by 3 bases, with 11 bases between. CDR3 region: CASSEAGGWHYGYTF. The CDR3 DNA reads TGTGCCAGCAGTGAAGCGGGGGGCTGGCACTATGGCTACACCTTC.

The chain couples TRBV6-5 to TRBJ2-7; D is possibly TRBD1 (7 bases). V lost 10 bases, J lost 1 base, and 20 bases lay in between. CDR3 size: 15 residues. Germline assignment: CDR1 MNHEY and CDR2 SVGAGI. Written as DNA, the CDR3 is TGTGCCACCATCCAGGGGGGAGGCGATTCCTACGAGCAGTACTTC. Residues: CATIQGGGDSYEQYF.

The CDR3 DNA reads as TGTGCCAGCAGCTTACCTGGTGGGAGCGGGGAGCAGTACTTC. Its protein product is CASSLPGGSGEQYF. The V call is TRBV7-2, the J call TRBJ2-7; maybe TRBD2 (6 bases). Germline V gene lookup returns CDR1 SGHTA and CDR2 FQGNSA. The CDR3 totals 14 residues. The V end was cut by 2 bases, the J end by 7 bases, with 15 bases between. The full variable domain, completed using reference TRBV7-2 and TRBJ2-7, is GAGVSQSPSNKVTEKGKDVELRCDPISGHTALYWYRQSLGQGLEFLIYFQGNSAPDKSGLPSDRFSAERTGGSVSTLTIQRTQQEDSAVYLCASSLPGGSGEQYFGPGTRLTVT.

This chain joins TRBV11-3 and TRBJ2-3, with 8 nucleotides matching TRBD2. V lost 3 bases and J lost 6; bases outside the gene matches: 17. CDR3 length equals 18 residues. Per germline, CDR1 SGHNT and CDR2 YENEEA. As DNA, the CDR3 is TGTGCCAGCAGCTTTTGGGTCTCACTAGCGGAAGAGAGTGATACGCAGTATTTT. Its translation is CASSFWVSLAEESDTQYF. Using reference TRBV11-3 and TRBJ2-3 for the parts outside the CDR3, the full variable domain is EAGVVQSPRYKIIEKKQPVAFWCNPISGHNTLYWYLQNLGQGPELLIRYENEEAVDDSQLPKDRFSAERLKGVDSTLKIQPAELGDSAVYLCASSFWVSLAEESDTQYFGPGTRLTVL.

The chain joins TRBV7-9 to TRBJ1-1, with a weak D call TRBD1 (5 bases). Germline-derived CDR1 and CDR2 are SEHNR and FQNEAQ (reference sequence). This CDR3 comprises 15 residues. With 5 bases removed from V and 4 bases from J, the gap between germline ends came to 17 bases. Written as DNA, the CDR3 is TGTGCCAGCAGCCTACGAGGGGCTGAGAGCACTGAAGCTTTCTTT. It translates to CASSLRGAESTEAFF.

This chain links TRBV19 with TRBJ2-1; a possible D gene is TRBD2 (7 bases). CDR3 length equals 20 residues. V lost 0 bases, J lost 0 bases, and 21 bases lay in between. Germline lookup yields CDR1 LNHDA and CDR2 SQIVND (reference sequence). The CDR3 is CASSIEMGRGLQISYNEQFF. The CDR3 nucleotides are TGTGCCAGTAGTATAGAGATGGGCAGGGGACTACAAATCTCCTACAATGAGCAGTTCTTC.

This clone was seen just once. This chain uses TRBV14 with TRBJ2-5, with 8 bases aligning to TRBD2. The CDR3 runs to 14 residues. Germline CDR1 is SGHDN and CDR2 is FVKESK. V trimming: 4 bases; J trimming: 9 bases; junction bases outside the gene matches: 10. CDR3 bases: TGTGCCAGCAGCCGACTTAGCGGGGAGGGAGCCCAGTACTTC. It codes for CASSRLSGEGAQYF.

The rearrangement joins TRBV6-5 to TRBJ2-7, with no clear D. The CDR3 runs to 10 residues. Germline V CDR1 and CDR2: MNHEY, SVGAGI. V lost 5 bases and J 6 bases, leaving 5 bases between the germline ends. The CDR3 region has the DNA TGTGCCAGCAGTACCGGCGAGCAGTACTTC. This codes for CASSTGEQYF.

The chain has TRBV19 and TRBJ2-2; D might be TRBD1 (5 bases). Germline lookup yields CDR1 LNHDA and CDR2 SQIVND (reference sequence). Trimming cost V 0 bases and J 4 bases, with 15 bases left between them. The CDR3 consists of 17 residues. This CDR3 reads CASSIDLGQGSTGELFF. In DNA form, the CDR3 reads TGTGCCAGTAGTATAGATCTGGGGCAGGGAAGCACCGGGGAGCTGTTTTTT.

The chain joins TRBV5-1 to TRBJ1-6; TRBD1 aligns across 9 bases. The junction had 11 bases not matched to a gene; V was cut back by 4 bases and J by 6 bases. The germline V gene encodes CDR1 SGHRS and CDR2 YFSETQ. CDR3 length: 17 amino acids. CDR3 loop: CASSQDPQGAGNSPLHF. In nucleotides, the CDR3 is TGCGCCAGCAGCCAAGATCCACAGGGGGCGGGTAATTCACCCCTCCACTTT.

V gene TRBV19 combines with J gene TRBJ1-3; D gene unclear. The V end was cut by 5 bases, the J end by 0 bases, with 8 bases between. Germline-derived CDR1 and CDR2 are LNHDA and SQIVND (reference sequence). This CDR3 has 14 residues. The CDR3 here is CASSPTGSGNTIYF. In DNA form, the CDR3 reads TGTGCCAGTAGTCCGACGGGCTCTGGAAACACCATATATTTT. The whole variable domain, filled in from reference TRBV19 and TRBJ1-3, reads DGGITQSPKYLFRKEGQNVTLSCEQNLNHDAMYWYRQDPGQGLRLIYYSQIVNDFQKGDIAEGYSVSREKKESFPLTVTSAQKNPTAFYLCASSPTGSGNTIYFGEGSWLTVV.

The J gene is TRBJ2-1, the V gene TRBV24-1; D is perhaps TRBD1 (6 bases). The CDR3 contains 17 residues. Deletions cut 1 base from V and 1 base from J, with 13 bases between. CDR1 is KGHDR, CDR2 SFDVKD, per germline. The CDR3 loop reads CATSDFRDKGSYNEQFF. CDR3 nucleotides: TGTGCCACCAGTGATTTCCGGGACAAGGGTTCCTACAATGAGCAGTTCTTC.

This chain joins TRBV3-1 (or the pseudogene TRBV3-2) and TRBJ1-2; 7 nucleotides agree with TRBD1. The V gene's germline CDR1 is LGHDT and CDR2 YNNKEL (reference sequence). The V segment lost 4 bases and the J segment 7 bases; nucleotides outside the gene matches: 6. This CDR3 spans 13 amino acids. CDR3 nucleotides: TGTGCCAGCAGCCGCGAGCAGGGGGGTGGCTACACCTTC. It is translated as CASSREQGGGYTF.

This sequence joins TRBV6-5 and TRBJ1-2; 9 bases align to TRBD1. Per germline, CDR1 MNHEY and CDR2 SVGAGI. The CDR3 extends over 15 amino acids. V gave up 6 bases and J gave up 4 bases; unmatched junction bases: 9. For the CDR3, the DNA is TGTGCCAGCAGGGGGGGACAGGGAATTATCTATGGCTACACCTTC. This encodes CASRGGQGIIYGYTF.

The chain links TRBV29-1 to TRBJ2-1; TRBD1 might be the D (5 bases). Between the trimmed V and J ends, which lost 5 bases and 5 bases, there was a span of 10 bases. CDR3 length: 12 amino acids. Germline CDR1 reads SQVTM; CDR2 reads ANQGSEA. The CDR3 loop reads CSVKGANNEQFF. In DNA, the CDR3 is TGCAGCGTTAAAGGGGCTAACAATGAGCAGTTCTTC.

This clone has ten or more counts. V gene TRBV19 combines with J gene TRBJ1-5, with no clear D. The CDR3 has 15 amino acids. Germline V gene sequence: CDR1 LNHDA, CDR2 SQIVND (reference sequence). V lost 3 bases and J lost 2, with 11 bases in between. The CDR3 loop is CASSMRRGGNQPQHF. Written as DNA, the CDR3 is TGTGCCAGTAGTATGCGCAGAGGAGGCAATCAGCCCCAGCATTTT.

There are a few counts of this clone. The V gene is TRBV3-1 (or the pseudogene TRBV3-2), the J gene TRBJ2-7; weak D call: TRBD2 (6 bases). V lost 1 base, J lost 6 bases, and 13 bases lay in between. The CDR3 runs to 14 residues. Germline CDR1 LGHDT, CDR2 YNNKEL (reference sequence). The CDR3 reads CASSQVRGTGEQYF. The CDR3 DNA follows: TGTGCCAGCAGCCAAGTTCGGGGGACGGGCGAGCAGTACTTC.

This clone has only one observation. The chain links TRBV12-3 or TRBV12-4 to TRBJ1-1; 9 positions agree with TRBD1. The J segment lost 10 bases and the V segment lost 7 bases, leaving 10 bases of the junction unmatched. The CDR3 contains 13 residues. DNA for the CDR3: TGTGCCAGCACCCTGGGACAGGGAGGGTTAGCTTTCTTT. It encodes CASTLGQGGLAFF.